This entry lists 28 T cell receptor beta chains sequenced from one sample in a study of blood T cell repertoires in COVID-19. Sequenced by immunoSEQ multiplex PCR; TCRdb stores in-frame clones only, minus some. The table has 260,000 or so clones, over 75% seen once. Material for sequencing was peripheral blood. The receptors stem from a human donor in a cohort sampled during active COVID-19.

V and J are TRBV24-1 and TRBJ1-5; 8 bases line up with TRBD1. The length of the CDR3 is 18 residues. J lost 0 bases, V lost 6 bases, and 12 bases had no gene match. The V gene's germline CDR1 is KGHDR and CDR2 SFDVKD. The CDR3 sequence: CATSSMGQAFYSNQPQHF. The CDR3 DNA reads TGTGCCACCAGTTCCATGGGACAGGCGTTCTATAGCAATCAGCCCCAGCATTTT.

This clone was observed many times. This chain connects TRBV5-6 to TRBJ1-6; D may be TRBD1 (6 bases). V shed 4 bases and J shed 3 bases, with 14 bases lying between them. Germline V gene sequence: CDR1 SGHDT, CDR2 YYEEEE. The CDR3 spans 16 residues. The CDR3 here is CASSDRGSFYNSPLHF. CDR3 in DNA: TGTGCCAGCAGCGATAGGGGGTCCTTCTATAATTCACCCCTCCACTTT.

The CDR3 protein is CASSLSGLPTRETQYF. Here the CDR3 DNA reads TGTGCCAGCAGCTTGTCTGGACTACCGACTAGGGAGACCCAGTACTTC. The chain uses TRBV5-4 and TRBJ2-5; possible D gene TRBD2, 6 bases. Germline V gives CDR1 SGHNT, CDR2 YYREEE (reference sequence). The V end was cut by 1 base, the J end by 5 bases, with 18 bases between. CDR3 length: 16 residues. The full variable domain, with the rest looked up from reference TRBV5-4 and TRBJ2-5, is ETGVTQSPTHLIKTRGQQVTLRCSSQSGHNTVSWYQQALGQGPQFIFQYYREEENGRGNFPPRFSGLQFPNYSSELNVNALELDDSALYLCASSLSGLPTRETQYFGPGTRLLVL.

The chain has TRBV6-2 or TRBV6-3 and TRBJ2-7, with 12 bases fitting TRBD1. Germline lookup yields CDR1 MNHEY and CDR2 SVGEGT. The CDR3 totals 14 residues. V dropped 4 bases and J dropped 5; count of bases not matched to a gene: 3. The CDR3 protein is CASSSRDRGHEQYF. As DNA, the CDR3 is TGTGCCAGCAGTTCCAGGGACAGGGGGCACGAGCAGTACTTC.

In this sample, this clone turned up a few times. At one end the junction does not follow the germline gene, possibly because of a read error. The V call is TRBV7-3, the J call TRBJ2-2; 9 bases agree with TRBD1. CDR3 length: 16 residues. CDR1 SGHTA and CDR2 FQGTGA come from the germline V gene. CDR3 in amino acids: CASSLLGQGNAGELFF. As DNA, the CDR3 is TGTGCCAGCAGCTTATTAGGACAGGGGAACGCCGGGGAGCTGTTTTTT.

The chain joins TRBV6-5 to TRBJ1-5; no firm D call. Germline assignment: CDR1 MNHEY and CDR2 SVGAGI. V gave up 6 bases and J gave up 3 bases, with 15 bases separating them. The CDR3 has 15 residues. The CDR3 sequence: CASRATQSNNQPQHF. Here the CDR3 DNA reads TGTGCCAGCAGGGCGACACAGAGTAACAATCAGCCCCAGCATTTT.

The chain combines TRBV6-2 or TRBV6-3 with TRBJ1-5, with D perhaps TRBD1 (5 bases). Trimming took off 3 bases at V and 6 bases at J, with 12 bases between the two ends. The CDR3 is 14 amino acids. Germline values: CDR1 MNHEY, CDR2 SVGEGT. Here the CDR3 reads CASSYPGSAQPQHF. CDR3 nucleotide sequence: TGTGCCAGCAGTTATCCAGGGTCTGCTCAGCCCCAGCATTTT.

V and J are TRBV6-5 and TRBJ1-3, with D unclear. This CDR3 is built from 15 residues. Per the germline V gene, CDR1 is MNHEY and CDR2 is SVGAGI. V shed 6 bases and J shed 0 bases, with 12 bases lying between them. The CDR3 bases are TGTGCCAGCAGGCGAGACTGGAGCTCTGGAAACACCATATATTTT. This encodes CASRRDWSSGNTIYF.

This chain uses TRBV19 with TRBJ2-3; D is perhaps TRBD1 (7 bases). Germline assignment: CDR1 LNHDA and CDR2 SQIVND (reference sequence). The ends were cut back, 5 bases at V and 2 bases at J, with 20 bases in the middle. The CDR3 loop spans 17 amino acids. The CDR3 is CASSPLRSGGSTDTQYF. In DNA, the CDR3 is TGTGCCAGTAGTCCCCTTAGGTCAGGGGGGTCCACAGATACGCAGTATTTT.

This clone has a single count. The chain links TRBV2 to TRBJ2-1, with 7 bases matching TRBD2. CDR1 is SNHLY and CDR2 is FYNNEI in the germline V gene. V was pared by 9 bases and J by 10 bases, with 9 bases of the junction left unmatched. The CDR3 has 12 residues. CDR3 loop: CARSPAGREQFF. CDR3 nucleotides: TGTGCCAGGAGCCCAGCGGGAAGGGAGCAGTTCTTC.

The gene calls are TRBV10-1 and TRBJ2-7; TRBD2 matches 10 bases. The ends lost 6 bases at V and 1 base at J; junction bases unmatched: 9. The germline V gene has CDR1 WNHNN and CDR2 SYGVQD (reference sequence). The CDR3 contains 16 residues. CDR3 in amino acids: CASSPGSSGRSYEQYF. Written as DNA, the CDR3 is TGCGCCAGCAGCCCCGGGAGTAGCGGGAGGTCCTACGAGCAGTACTTC.

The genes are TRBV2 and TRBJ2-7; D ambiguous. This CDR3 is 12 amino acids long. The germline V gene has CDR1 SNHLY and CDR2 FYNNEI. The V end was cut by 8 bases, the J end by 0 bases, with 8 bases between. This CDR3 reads CASSTSSYEQYF. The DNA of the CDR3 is TGTGCCAGCTCTACGTCCTCCTACGAGCAGTACTTC.

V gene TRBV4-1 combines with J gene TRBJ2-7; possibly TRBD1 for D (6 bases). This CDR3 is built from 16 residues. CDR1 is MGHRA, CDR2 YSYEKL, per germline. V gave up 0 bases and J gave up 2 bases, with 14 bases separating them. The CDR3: CASSQDGQIIAYEQYF. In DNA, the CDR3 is TGCGCCAGCAGCCAAGACGGACAGATCATCGCCTACGAGCAGTACTTC.

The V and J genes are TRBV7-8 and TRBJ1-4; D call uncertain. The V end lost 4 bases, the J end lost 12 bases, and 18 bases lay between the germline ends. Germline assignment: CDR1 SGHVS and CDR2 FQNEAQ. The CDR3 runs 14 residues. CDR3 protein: CASSSEPALQELFF. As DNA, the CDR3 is TGTGCCAGCAGCTCTGAACCGGCACTTCAGGAACTGTTTTTT. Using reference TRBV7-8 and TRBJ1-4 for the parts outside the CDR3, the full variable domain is GAGVSQSPRYKVAKRGQDVALRCDPISGHVSLFWYQQALGQGPEFLTYFQNEAQLDKSGLPSDRFFAERPEGSVSTLKIQRTQQEDSAVYLCASSSEPALQELFFGSGTQLSVL.

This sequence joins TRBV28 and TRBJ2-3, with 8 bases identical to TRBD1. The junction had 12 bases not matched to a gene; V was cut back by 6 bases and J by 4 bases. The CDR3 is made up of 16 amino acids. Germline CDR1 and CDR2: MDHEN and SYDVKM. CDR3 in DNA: TGTGCCAGCAGGGGGTCGGACAGGGCATCCGCAGATACGCAGTATTTT. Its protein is CASRGSDRASADTQYF.

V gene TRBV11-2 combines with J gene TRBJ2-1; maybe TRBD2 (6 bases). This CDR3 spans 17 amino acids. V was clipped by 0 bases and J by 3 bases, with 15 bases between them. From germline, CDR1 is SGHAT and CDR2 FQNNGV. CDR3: CASSLDGLRGNYNEQFF. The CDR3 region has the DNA TGTGCCAGCAGCTTAGATGGACTTCGGGGGAACTACAATGAGCAGTTCTTC.

The CDR3 DNA is TGCGCCAGCAGCCCTAGGACAGGGGTAGTGGCGAACACTGAAGCTTTCTTT. As protein: CASSPRTGVVANTEAFF. The rearrangement uses TRBV4-1 and TRBJ1-1; 9 positions match TRBD1. With V trimmed by 4 bases and J by 1 base, 10 bases remained unmatched. Germline lookup yields CDR1 MGHRA and CDR2 YSYEKL. This CDR3 has 17 amino acids.

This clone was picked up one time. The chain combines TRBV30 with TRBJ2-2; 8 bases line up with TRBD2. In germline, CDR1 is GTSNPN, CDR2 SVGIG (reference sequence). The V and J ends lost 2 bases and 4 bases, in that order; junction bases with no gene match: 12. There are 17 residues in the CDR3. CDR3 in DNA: TGTGCCTGGAGTCGGCCCAGCGGGAGTGTTGGCACCGGGGAGCTGTTTTTT. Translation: CAWSRPSGSVGTGELFF.

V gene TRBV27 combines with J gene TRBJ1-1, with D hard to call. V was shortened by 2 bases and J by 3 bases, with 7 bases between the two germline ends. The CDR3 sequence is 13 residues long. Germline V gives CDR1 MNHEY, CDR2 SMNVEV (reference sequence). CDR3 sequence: CASSLISDTEAFF. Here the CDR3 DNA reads TGTGCCAGCAGTTTAATATCAGACACTGAAGCTTTCTTT.

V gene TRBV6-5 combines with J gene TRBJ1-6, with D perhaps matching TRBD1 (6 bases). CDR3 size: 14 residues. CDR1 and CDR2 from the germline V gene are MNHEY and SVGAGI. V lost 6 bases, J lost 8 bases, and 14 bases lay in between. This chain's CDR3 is CASRVPRGHSPLHF. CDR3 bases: TGTGCCAGCAGGGTCCCCAGGGGTCATTCACCCCTCCACTTT.

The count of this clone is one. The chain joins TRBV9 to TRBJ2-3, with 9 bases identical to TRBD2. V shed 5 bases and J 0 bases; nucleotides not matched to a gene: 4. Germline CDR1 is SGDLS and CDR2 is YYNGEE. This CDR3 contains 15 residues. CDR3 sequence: CASSPRGGSTDTQYF. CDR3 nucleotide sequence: TGTGCCAGCAGTCCGCGGGGGGGTAGCACAGATACGCAGTATTTT.

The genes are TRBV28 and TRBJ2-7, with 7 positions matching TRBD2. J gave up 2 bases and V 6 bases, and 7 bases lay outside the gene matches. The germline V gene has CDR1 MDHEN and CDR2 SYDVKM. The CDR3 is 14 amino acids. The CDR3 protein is CASSRPGLTYEQYF. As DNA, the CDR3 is TGTGCCAGCAGCAGACCGGGACTAACCTACGAGCAGTACTTC.

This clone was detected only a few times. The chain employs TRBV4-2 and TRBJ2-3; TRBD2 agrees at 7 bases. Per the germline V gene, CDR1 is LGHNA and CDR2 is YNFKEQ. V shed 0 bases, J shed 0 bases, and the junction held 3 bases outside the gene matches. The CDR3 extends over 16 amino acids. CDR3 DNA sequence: TGTGCCAGCAGCCAAGATCTACTAGCGAGCACAGATACGCAGTATTTT. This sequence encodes CASSQDLLASTDTQYF.

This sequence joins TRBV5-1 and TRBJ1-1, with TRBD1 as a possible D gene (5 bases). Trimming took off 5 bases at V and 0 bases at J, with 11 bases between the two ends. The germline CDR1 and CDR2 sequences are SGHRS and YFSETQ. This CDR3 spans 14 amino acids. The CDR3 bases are TGCGCCAGCAGAGTGGACATAATGAACACTGAAGCTTTCTTT. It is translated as CASRVDIMNTEAFF.

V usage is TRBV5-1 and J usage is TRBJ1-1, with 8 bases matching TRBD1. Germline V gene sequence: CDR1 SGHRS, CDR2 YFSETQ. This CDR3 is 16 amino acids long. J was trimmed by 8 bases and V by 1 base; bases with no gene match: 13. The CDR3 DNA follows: TGCGCCAGCAGCTTGAATCCGACAGGGGTAGTCGAGGAAGCTTTCTTT. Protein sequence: CASSLNPTGVVEEAFF.

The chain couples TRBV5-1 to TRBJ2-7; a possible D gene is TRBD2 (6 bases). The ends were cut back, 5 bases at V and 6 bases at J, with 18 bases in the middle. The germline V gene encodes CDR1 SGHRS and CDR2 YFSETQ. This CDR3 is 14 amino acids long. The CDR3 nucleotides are TGCGCCAGCAGTGTCGGGGGTGCGTTGAGCGAGCAGTACTTC. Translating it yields CASSVGGALSEQYF.

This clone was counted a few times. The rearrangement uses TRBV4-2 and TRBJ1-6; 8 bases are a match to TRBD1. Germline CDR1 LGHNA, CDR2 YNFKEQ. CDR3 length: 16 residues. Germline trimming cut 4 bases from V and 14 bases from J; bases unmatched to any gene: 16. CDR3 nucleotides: TGTGCCAGCAGCCCGAGAGGACAGGGCCTGGGTAGGACCCTCCACTTT. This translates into CASSPRGQGLGRTLHF.

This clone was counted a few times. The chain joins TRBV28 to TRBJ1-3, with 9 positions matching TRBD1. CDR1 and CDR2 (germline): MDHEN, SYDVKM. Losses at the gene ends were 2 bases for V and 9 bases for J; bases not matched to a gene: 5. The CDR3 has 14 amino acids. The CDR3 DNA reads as TGTGCCAGCAGTTTACCGGGACAGGGCCTCACCATATATTTT. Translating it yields CASSLPGQGLTIYF.